This T cell receptor beta chain appears in the sequencing data of a study of monozygotic twins with inflammatory bowel disease. Study-wide results and limits: Compared with healthy co-twins, IBD patients showed reduced TCRbeta repertoire diversity by inverse Simpson. Concordance status among twins (concordant versus discordant) showed no link to repertoire similarity, possibly from limited power.

Points on this clonotype: Its antigen is undetermined.

The CDR3 is 15 residues long. Germline CDR1 and CDR2: SNHLY and FYNNEI. Researchers used template switching to add UMIs featuring a 6-nucleotide sample barcode. Each of TCRalpha and TCRbeta cDNA went through two nested PCRs, lasting roughly 15 and 9 cycles. TCRdb reanalyzed the 5' RACE reads and collapses them to one entry per CDR3 protein, without DNA. The sample table includes roughly 330,000 distinct CDR3 sequences. What was sequenced was blood. The TCR sequence derives from a human donor with ulcerative colitis or Crohn's disease, or a healthy co-twin of an affected twin (not recorded which). The genes are TRBV2 and TRBJ1-2; TCRdb selects TRBD1, and the lack of DNA leaves this call unchecked. This CDR3 is CASSEYEDRTYGYTF.